These 2 T cell receptor beta chains share one sample of origin, sequenced in a study of T cell repertoires in cytomegalovirus infection. For these receptors, no antigen is known. TCRdb recomputed calls from the reads with MiXCR, one row per CDR3 protein. In the table there are about 110,000 distinct CDR3 sequences, 30% of which are singletons. The source material was CD8+ T cells from cultured PBMCs, sampled from culture after CMV antigen stimulation. The receptors were sampled from a human donor in good health (CMV status not recorded). Some clones in this sample may be carry-over from other donors' samples.

This clonotype was seen a few times. The rearrangement uses TRBV12-3 or TRBV12-4 and TRBJ2-1, with a weak D call TRBD2 (5 bases). The V end was cut by 3 bases, the J end by 4 bases, with 13 bases between. The CDR3 spans 15 residues. CDR3 loop: CASSFVGGYYNEQFF. The CDR3 DNA sequence: TGTGCCAGCAGTTTTGTCGGCGGGTATTACAATGAGCAGTTCTTC.

The chain couples TRBV7-8 to TRBJ2-5, with D possibly being TRBD1 or TRBD2 (5 bases each). This CDR3 is 15 amino acids long. Looked up from germline, CDR1 is SGHVS and CDR2 is FQNEAQ. V lost 8 bases and J lost 2, with 18 bases in between. Here the CDR3 reads CASSGARKLQETQYF. CDR3 nucleotides: TGTGCCAGCTCCGGGGCCCGTAAGCTACAAGAGACCCAGTACTTC. Full variable domain (outside the CDR3, taken from reference TRBV7-8 and TRBJ2-5): GAGVSQSPRYKVAKRGQDVALRCDPISGHVSLFWYQQALGQGPEFLTYFQNEAQLDKSGLPSDRFFAERPEGSVSTLKIQRTQQEDSAVYLCASSGARKLQETQYFGPGTRLLVL.